Below, 17 T cell receptor beta chains from the same sample are listed, as sequenced in a study of T cells in Graves' hyperthyroidism and ophthalmopathy (dated by TCRdb to between 2018 and 2021). The library was made by multiplex PCR. Sequencing was carried out with an Illumina HiSeq 2000. Amplification of TCR beta CDR3 regions was carried out from RNA transcripts. The TCR CDR3 was subjected to a first round of RT-PCR using the HTBI primer set and the Qiagen OneStep RT-PCR kit. In TCRdb, the public reads were trimmed at Q25 with fastp and aligned with MiXCR, with productive beta chains retained. Each CDR3 protein appears once, grouped with its most common genes and DNA. The sample table contains about 720,000 distinct CDR3 sequences; only one count was recorded for roughly 20% of them. Of the sample, about a sixth is held by the ten largest clones. The sample taken for sequencing was blood. The receptors come from a woman aged 50 to 60 with Graves' hyperthyroidism that later progressed to Graves' ophthalmopathy.

The rearrangement joins TRBV20-1 to TRBJ2-3, with TRBD1 identical over 8 bases. Per germline, CDR1 DFQATT and CDR2 SNEGSKA (reference sequence). The CDR3 loop spans 15 amino acids. V gave up 1 base and J gave up 3 bases; unmatched junction bases: 6. The CDR3 nucleotides read TGCAGTGCTAGAGCACACAGGGGGAGGACAGATACGCAGTATTTT. This sequence encodes CSARAHRGRTDTQYF.

This clonotype was detected many times. V gene TRBV2 combines with J gene TRBJ2-1, with 9 nucleotides matching TRBD2. J gave up 6 bases and V 4 bases, and 16 bases lay outside the gene matches. The germline V gene encodes CDR1 SNHLY and CDR2 FYNNEI. There are 18 residues in the CDR3. CDR3 sequence reads: CASSGSEGGAGGVNEQFF. The DNA of the CDR3 is TGTGCCAGCAGTGGAAGCGAGGGGGGAGCGGGGGGAGTCAATGAGCAGTTCTTC.

The V call is TRBV6-2 or TRBV6-3, the J call TRBJ2-1, with D possibly TRBD1 on 6 matching bases. This CDR3 is 14 amino acids long. Trimming shortened V by 8 bases and J by 1 base, and 12 bases separated the two germline ends. Germline CDR1 and CDR2: MNHEY and SVGEGT. CDR3 residues: CASFEGGSYNEQFF. CDR3 nucleotides: TGTGCCAGCTTTGAAGGGGGATCCTACAATGAGCAGTTCTTC.

At least ten counts were recorded for this clonotype. This chain connects TRBV5-1 to TRBJ1-1; 9 bases are shared with TRBD1. V dropped 2 bases and J dropped 11; count of bases not matched to a gene: 7. The CDR3 is made up of 13 amino acids. CDR1 and CDR2 (germline): SGHRS, YFSETQ. The CDR3 coding sequence is TGCGCCAGCAGCTTCGTACGACAGGGGGAGGCTTTCTTT. Translated: CASSFVRQGEAFF.

The chain uses TRBV7-9 and TRBJ1-1; 10 bases fit TRBD1. The CDR3 covers 15 residues. The ends lost 4 bases at V and 1 base at J; junction bases unmatched: 3. CDR1 is SEHNR, CDR2 FQNEAQ, per germline (reference sequence). Here the CDR3 reads CASSWGQGSNTEAFF. DNA for the CDR3: TGTGCCAGCAGCTGGGGACAGGGGTCGAACACTGAAGCTTTCTTT. Full variable domain (outside the CDR3, taken from reference TRBV7-9 and TRBJ1-1): DTGVSQNPRHKITKRGQNVTFRCDPISEHNRLYWYRQTLGQGPEFLTYFQNEAQLEKSRLLSDRFSAERPKGSFSTLEIQRTEQGDSAMYLCASSWGQGSNTEAFFGQGTRLTVV.

This clonotype has just a few counts. The CDR3 DNA sequence: TGTGCCAGCCACCCGAGATCGACTAGCGGGGGCGTAACAGATACGCAGTATTTT. Translated, it gives CASHPRSTSGGVTDTQYF. V gene TRBV19 combines with J gene TRBJ2-3; TRBD2 matches at 12 bases. Germline V CDR1 and CDR2: LNHDA, SQIVND (reference sequence). The V gene end was trimmed by 9 bases and the J gene end by 3 bases; junction bases not matched to a gene: 16. The CDR3 runs to 18 residues. The whole variable domain, filled in from reference TRBV19 and TRBJ2-3, reads DGGITQSPKYLFRKEGQNVTLSCEQNLNHDAMYWYRQDPGQGLRLIYYSQIVNDFQKGDIAEGYSVSREKKESFPLTVTSAQKNPTAFYLCASHPRSTSGGVTDTQYFGPGTRLTVL.

This clonotype has more than one count but fewer than ten. V and J are TRBV10-3 and TRBJ1-1; unclear D gene. The germline V gene encodes CDR1 ENHRY and CDR2 SYGVKD. This CDR3 has 14 amino acids. V lost 2 bases and J 0 bases, leaving 7 bases between the germline ends. DNA of the CDR3: TGTGCCATCAGTGAGCTGGGTCTGAACACTGAAGCTTTCTTT. Protein: CAISELGLNTEAFF.

The V and J genes are TRBV5-6 and TRBJ1-1; D remains unclear. V shed 3 bases and J shed 2 bases, with 14 bases lying between them. The CDR3 covers 15 residues. CDR1 is SGHDT, CDR2 YYEEEE, per germline. This CDR3 reads CASSSYGRANTEAFF. Written as DNA, the CDR3 is TGTGCCAGCAGCTCCTACGGACGAGCAAACACTGAAGCTTTCTTT.

V usage is TRBV29-1 and J usage is TRBJ2-5; D unresolved. Germline loops: CDR1 SQVTM, CDR2 ANQGSEA. The CDR3 consists of 12 residues. The V end lost 7 bases, the J end lost 5 bases, and 14 bases lay between the germline ends. Written as DNA, the CDR3 is TGCAGCGCCCATTTGGCCGGGGAGACCCAGTACTTC. It encodes CSAHLAGETQYF.

J is TRBJ2-3 and V is TRBV7-9; 8 bases align to TRBD1. V lost 5 bases and J lost 4; bases outside the gene matches: 8. In germline, CDR1 is SEHNR, CDR2 FQNEAQ (reference sequence). The CDR3 length is 15 residues. CDR3 nucleotide sequence: TGTGCCAGCAGCAAGGCCACAGGGGGGTCAGATACGCAGTATTTT. Translating it yields CASSKATGGSDTQYF.

This clonotype was detected only a few times. The CDR3 region has the DNA TGCGCCAGCAGCTTCGGCGGGACACAGGATAATTCACCCCTCCACTTT. Translation: CASSFGGTQDNSPLHF. The chain joins TRBV5-1 to TRBJ1-6, with a weak D call TRBD1 (6 bases). V gave up 2 bases and J gave up 5 bases, with 14 bases separating them. CDR1 and CDR2 (germline): SGHRS, YFSETQ. The length of the CDR3 is 16 residues.

This clonotype was counted at least ten times. The chain combines TRBV5-6 with TRBJ1-1; D might be TRBD1 (5 bases). The CDR3 loop spans 13 amino acids. Germline V lookup: CDR1 SGHDT, CDR2 YYEEEE. V shed 4 bases and J shed 4 bases, with 11 bases lying between them. CDR3 loop: CASSALTGTEAFF. The CDR3 DNA sequence: TGTGCCAGCAGCGCCCTCACAGGCACTGAAGCTTTCTTT.

Regarding this clonotype: Since the CDR3 does not end with the conserved phenylalanine or tryptophan, this likely comes from a read error. The genes are TRBV5-1 and TRBJ1-6; D is unresolved. Trimming cost V 6 bases and J 8 bases, with 15 bases left between them. Germline V gives CDR1 SGHRS, CDR2 YFSETQ. This CDR3 has 14 residues. CDR3 residues: CASTNGQQYSPLHL. The CDR3 DNA follows: TGCGCCAGCACGAATGGGCAGCAGTATTCACCCCTCCACCTT.

Regarding this clonotype: A junction boundary mismatches the germline segment, possibly from a read error. V gene TRBV13 combines with J gene TRBJ2-5; the D is unclear. Germline CDR1 and CDR2: PRHDT and FYEKMQ (reference sequence). The CDR3 spans 14 residues. CDR3 in amino acids: CASTLSGNQETQYF. In DNA, the CDR3 is TGTGCCAGCACCTTAAGTGGGAACCAAGAGACCCAGTACTTC.

This clonotype was counted many times. The chain links TRBV12-3 or TRBV12-4 to TRBJ1-1; D is uncertain. V gave up 5 bases and J gave up 2 bases, with 15 bases separating them. This CDR3 has 15 amino acids. This chain's CDR3 is CASSPRNGPNTEAFF. The CDR3, as DNA: TGTGCCAGCAGTCCGAGAAACGGACCCAACACTGAAGCTTTCTTT.

The gene calls are TRBV29-1 and TRBJ2-2, with D unclear. V lost 7 bases, J lost 0 bases, and 9 bases lay in between. The germline CDR1 and CDR2 sequences are SQVTM and ANQGSEA. The CDR3 totals 13 residues. The CDR3, as DNA: TGCAGCGGAGATGACTCGAACACCGGGGAGCTGTTTTTT. This codes for CSGDDSNTGELFF.

The chain uses TRBV9 and TRBJ2-3; TRBD2 matches at 7 bases. V gave up 4 bases and J gave up 2 bases; unmatched junction bases: 10. Germline V CDR1 and CDR2: SGDLS, YYNGEE. This CDR3 comprises 16 residues. The DNA for the CDR3 is TGTGCCAGCAGCCTTCGGCCAGCGGGGAACACAGATACGCAGTATTTT. This codes for CASSLRPAGNTDTQYF.